A single sample gave rise to the 24 T cell receptor beta chains below, sequenced in a study of blood T cell repertoires in COVID-19. Only in-frame clones appear in the TCRdb table, and some are missing; sequencing was by immunoSEQ multiplex PCR. The sample yields more than 120,000 clones, more than 70% seen once. Material for sequencing was peripheral blood. Receptor source: a human donor in a cohort sampled during active COVID-19.

This clone was observed once. The rearrangement joins TRBV5-4 to TRBJ2-6, with 8 bases that match TRBD2. The CDR3 runs 16 residues. Germline V gene sequence: CDR1 SGHNT, CDR2 YYREEE (reference sequence). V dropped 4 bases and J dropped 0; count of bases not matched to a gene: 3. CDR3 DNA: TGTGCCAGCAGCCCGGGGGGGGGCTCTGGGGCCAACGTCCTGACTTTC. Its protein is CASSPGGGSGANVLTF.

The chain employs TRBV4-1 and TRBJ1-5; possible D gene TRBD1, 6 bases. The length of the CDR3 is 14 residues. The V and J ends lost 2 bases and 9 bases respectively, with 14 bases between them. Germline V gene lookup returns CDR1 MGHRA and CDR2 YSYEKL. The CDR3 DNA is TGCGCCAGCAGCCAACCCGGGACATTCGGGCCCCAGCATTTT. Translation gives CASSQPGTFGPQHF.

A few counts support this clone. The genes are TRBV4-2 and TRBJ1-5; TRBD1 matches 7 bases. Germline values: CDR1 LGHNA, CDR2 YNFKEQ. V shed 0 bases, J shed 7 bases, and the junction held 6 bases outside the gene matches. The CDR3 extends over 15 amino acids. CDR3 protein: CASSQEGGQAQPQHF. CDR3 DNA sequence: TGTGCCAGCAGCCAAGAGGGTGGACAGGCCCAGCCCCAGCATTTT.

This chain uses TRBV5-6 with TRBJ1-2; perhaps TRBD1 as D (5 bases). V lost 4 bases and J 4 bases, leaving 17 bases between the germline ends. The germline V gene encodes CDR1 SGHDT and CDR2 YYEEEE. The CDR3 is 15 residues long. The CDR3 sequence: CASSPGTGGPYGYTF. The DNA for the CDR3 is TGTGCCAGCAGCCCCGGGACGGGAGGACCCTATGGCTACACCTTC. The entire variable domain, with the rest obtained from reference TRBV5-6 and TRBJ1-2, is as follows: DAGVTQSPTHLIKTRGQQVTLRCSPKSGHDTVSWYQQALGQGPQFIFQYYEEEERQRGNFPDRFSGHQFPNYSSELNVNALLLGDSALYLCASSPGTGGPYGYTFGSGTRLTVV.

The chain links TRBV19 to TRBJ1-5; tentatively, D is TRBD1 (5 bases). The V end was cut by 5 bases, the J end by 1 base, with 12 bases between. The CDR3 is 15 amino acids. Germline CDR1 reads LNHDA; CDR2 reads SQIVND (reference sequence). In DNA, the CDR3 is TGTGCCAGTAGTCAACAGACAGTGAGCAATCAGCCCCAGCATTTT. Amino acids: CASSQQTVSNQPQHF.

The V call is TRBV11-3, the J call TRBJ2-1, with 7 nucleotides matching TRBD1. The CDR3 loop spans 19 amino acids. Trimming at V came to 0 bases and at J to 5 bases, leaving 16 bases not matched to a gene. Germline-derived CDR1 and CDR2 are SGHNT and YENEEA. The CDR3 nucleotides read TGTGCCAGCAGCTTAGATAGGGGGCCGGGGTGGACAGTAGACAATGAGCAGTTCTTC. This encodes CASSLDRGPGWTVDNEQFF.

The V call is TRBV19, the J call TRBJ1-5; D call uncertain. This CDR3 contains 13 residues. CDR1 LNHDA and CDR2 SQIVND come from the germline V gene (reference sequence). Trimming shortened V by 0 bases and J by 4 bases, and 4 bases separated the two germline ends. The CDR3 coding sequence is TGTGCCAGTAGTATAGATGCGAATCAGCCCCAGCATTTT. It is translated as CASSIDANQPQHF. Full variable domain (outside the CDR3, taken from reference TRBV19 and TRBJ1-5): DGGITQSPKYLFRKEGQNVTLSCEQNLNHDAMYWYRQDPGQGLRLIYYSQIVNDFQKGDIAEGYSVSREKKESFPLTVTSAQKNPTAFYLCASSIDANQPQHFGDGTRLSIL.

CDR3 coding DNA: TGTGCCAGCAGCTTGACAGGGTTTAACACTGAAGCTTTCTTT. Protein product: CASSLTGFNTEAFF. This chain links TRBV7-6 with TRBJ1-1; 7 bases match TRBD1. The CDR3 has 14 amino acids. Germline V CDR1 and CDR2: SGHVS, FNYEAQ. J was trimmed by 2 bases and V by 3 bases; bases with no gene match: 3.

Concerning this clone: This sample includes further DNA sequences coding for the same CDR3. This chain connects TRBV20-1 to TRBJ1-1; no definite D call. V lost 1 base and J lost 4, with 4 bases in between. The CDR3 is 11 amino acids. CDR1 and CDR2 (germline): DFQATT, SNEGSKA (reference sequence). The chain's CDR3 is CSARGGTEAFF. The CDR3 DNA sequence: TGCAGTGCTAGAGGAGGCACTGAAGCTTTCTTT.

The chain uses TRBV2 and TRBJ2-5; a possible D gene is TRBD2 (5 bases). The CDR3 consists of 11 residues. V lost 4 bases and J 10 bases, leaving 10 bases between the germline ends. CDR1 SNHLY and CDR2 FYNNEI come from the germline V gene. The CDR3 is CASSVWGDQYF. In nucleotides, the CDR3 is TGTGCCAGCAGTGTCTGGGGAGACCAGTACTTC.

The chain combines TRBV9 with TRBJ1-1; D call uncertain. This CDR3 is built from 14 residues. Per germline, CDR1 SGDLS and CDR2 YYNGEE. V lost 0 bases, J lost 3 bases, and 9 bases lay in between. Written as DNA, the CDR3 is TGTGCCAGCAGCGTAGCGGACTTCTACACTGAAGCTTTCTTT. This gives the protein CASSVADFYTEAFF.

The V gene is TRBV4-1, the J gene TRBJ1-2; 9 positions agree with TRBD1. The CDR3 sequence is 14 residues long. Looked up from germline, CDR1 is MGHRA and CDR2 is YSYEKL. Trimming took 2 bases from V and 7 from J; bases not matched to a gene: 5. The CDR3 is CASSQLQGALGYTF. The CDR3 region has the DNA TGCGCCAGCAGCCAACTACAGGGGGCGCTTGGCTACACCTTC.

The chain employs TRBV5-1 and TRBJ1-1; 7 nucleotides align to TRBD1. In germline, CDR1 is SGHRS, CDR2 YFSETQ. This CDR3 region has 14 residues. Trimming took 4 bases from V and 4 from J; bases not matched to a gene: 7. CDR3: CASSPRRGATEAFF. CDR3 in DNA: TGCGCCAGCAGCCCCCGCAGGGGGGCCACTGAAGCTTTCTTT.

The rearrangement links TRBV5-1 to TRBJ2-1; TRBD2 is a possible D gene (5 bases). With 4 bases removed from V and 2 bases from J, the gap between germline ends came to 10 bases. The CDR3 is made up of 14 amino acids. Germline V gene data show CDR1 as SGHRS and CDR2 as YFSETQ. Here the CDR3 DNA reads TGCGCCAGCAGCCCACCGGGGACCTACAATGAGCAGTTCTTC. It translates to CASSPPGTYNEQFF.

This CDR3 reads CASKPGQGHSEQYF. As DNA, the CDR3 is TGTGCCAGCAAGCCGGGACAGGGTCACAGCGAGCAGTACTTC. V gene TRBV2 combines with J gene TRBJ2-7, with TRBD1 identical over 9 bases. V lost 7 bases and J lost 6; bases outside the gene matches: 10. This CDR3 has 14 amino acids. The germline CDR1 and CDR2 sequences are SNHLY and FYNNEI.

The genes are TRBV21-1 and TRBJ2-2; no check of the table's D call, TRBD2, against the DNA was made. TRBV21-1 is reported as a pseudogene. CDR3 size: 15 residues. CDR3 amino acids: CANHEGTIEHRGAVF. As DNA, the CDR3 is TGTGCCAACCATGAGGGTACCATCGAACACCGGGGAGCTGTTTTT.

This rearrangement joins TRBV7-3 to TRBJ2-3; 12 nucleotides match TRBD2. Germline CDR1 SGHTA, CDR2 FQGTGA. The ends lost 5 bases at V and 2 bases at J; junction bases unmatched: 5. CDR3 size: 16 residues. The CDR3 DNA sequence: TGTGCCAGCAGCCGGGGACTAGCGGGTAACACAGATACGCAGTATTTT. Residues: CASSRGLAGNTDTQYF.

This rearrangement joins TRBV20-1 to TRBJ2-7; weak D call: TRBD2 (5 bases). Germline values: CDR1 DFQATT, CDR2 SNEGSKA (reference sequence). This CDR3 is 14 amino acids long. The V end was cut by 3 bases, the J end by 2 bases, with 14 bases between. DNA for the CDR3: TGCAGTGCTAGTCGGCTAGCTGATACCTACGAGCAGTACTTC. Amino acids: CSASRLADTYEQYF.

The rearrangement links TRBV3-1 (or the pseudogene TRBV3-2) to TRBJ2-3, with D possibly being TRBD2 (5 bases). CDR1 and CDR2 (germline): LGHDT, YNNKEL (reference sequence). CDR3 length: 12 amino acids. The ends were cut back, 4 bases at V and 8 bases at J, with 10 bases in the middle. This CDR3 reads CASSRKEGTQYF. CDR3 in DNA: TGTGCCAGCAGCCGAAAAGAGGGTACGCAGTATTTT.

The chain combines TRBV3-1 (or the pseudogene TRBV3-2) with TRBJ2-5, with D hard to call. Trimming left V 1 base short and J 5 bases short, with 8 bases between. CDR1 and CDR2 (germline): LGHDT, YNNKEL (reference sequence). The CDR3 consists of 13 residues. The CDR3 here is CASSQVIEETQYF. The CDR3 DNA reads TGTGCCAGCAGCCAAGTAATAGAGGAGACCCAGTACTTC.

A note on this clone: The same CDR3 arises from other DNA sequences in this sample as well. The chain employs TRBV5-1 and TRBJ1-6, with 9 positions matching TRBD1. V lost 0 bases and J lost 6; bases outside the gene matches: 1. The length of the CDR3 is 15 residues. Looked up from germline, CDR1 is SGHRS and CDR2 is YFSETQ. CDR3: CASSLEGQGNSPLHF. DNA for the CDR3: TGCGCCAGCAGCTTGGAGGGACAGGGTAATTCACCCCTCCACTTT.

The chain's CDR3 is CSVERTSSYEQYF. In DNA, the CDR3 is TGCAGCGTTGAAAGGACTAGCAGTTACGAGCAGTACTTC. The chain has TRBV29-1 and TRBJ2-7; 8 bases line up with TRBD2. The V gene's germline CDR1 is SQVTM and CDR2 ANQGSEA. CDR3 length equals 13 residues. J gave up 4 bases and V 2 bases, and 4 bases lay outside the gene matches.

This chain uses TRBV7-6 with TRBJ2-3; TRBD2 matches 11 bases. CDR3 size: 15 residues. Germline V gives CDR1 SGHVS, CDR2 FNYEAQ. The J segment lost 4 bases and the V segment lost 3 bases, leaving 3 bases of the junction unmatched. The CDR3 is CASSFLAGGPDTQYF. The CDR3 DNA sequence: TGTGCCAGCAGCTTTCTAGCGGGGGGCCCAGATACGCAGTATTTT.

This chain links TRBV7-3 with TRBJ1-2; weak D call: TRBD1 (5 bases). This CDR3 is built from 13 residues. The V end lost 3 bases, the J end lost 5 bases, and 10 bases lay between the germline ends. Germline V gene sequence: CDR1 SGHTA, CDR2 FQGTGA. CDR3 region: CASSFPGRYGYTF. CDR3 DNA: TGTGCCAGCAGCTTCCCAGGGCGGTATGGCTACACCTTC.